This T cell receptor beta chain was identified during a study of cytomegalovirus exposure and HLA in healthy donors. For the study at large: The 120 validation repertoires matched the roughly 700 first-cohort repertoires in platform, a later analysis reported.

This clone appeared a few times. What it recognizes is unknown. V was pared by 4 bases and J by 3 bases, with 10 bases between. The CDR3 runs to 14 residues. The germline gives CDR1 SNHLY, CDR2 FYNNEI. General study findings and limits: For most TCR sequences rarity was the rule, although some public TCRs occurred in many donors. First-cohort TCR clusters tended to co-occur in the roughly 130 validation repertoires, a later analysis found.

Only in-frame clones appear in the TCRdb table, and some are missing; sequencing was by immunoSEQ multiplex PCR. The sample records about 150,000 clones, 80% to 95% being singletons. The TCR comes from a man aged 18 to 35 in good health and CMV-seronegative. The rearrangement uses TRBV2 and TRBJ1-5; tentative D call: TRBD1 (6 bases). The material sequenced was PBMCs. The CDR3 here is CASSGRGPNQPQHF. As DNA, the CDR3 is TGTGCCAGCAGTGGCAGGGGACCCAATCAGCCCCAGCATTTT.